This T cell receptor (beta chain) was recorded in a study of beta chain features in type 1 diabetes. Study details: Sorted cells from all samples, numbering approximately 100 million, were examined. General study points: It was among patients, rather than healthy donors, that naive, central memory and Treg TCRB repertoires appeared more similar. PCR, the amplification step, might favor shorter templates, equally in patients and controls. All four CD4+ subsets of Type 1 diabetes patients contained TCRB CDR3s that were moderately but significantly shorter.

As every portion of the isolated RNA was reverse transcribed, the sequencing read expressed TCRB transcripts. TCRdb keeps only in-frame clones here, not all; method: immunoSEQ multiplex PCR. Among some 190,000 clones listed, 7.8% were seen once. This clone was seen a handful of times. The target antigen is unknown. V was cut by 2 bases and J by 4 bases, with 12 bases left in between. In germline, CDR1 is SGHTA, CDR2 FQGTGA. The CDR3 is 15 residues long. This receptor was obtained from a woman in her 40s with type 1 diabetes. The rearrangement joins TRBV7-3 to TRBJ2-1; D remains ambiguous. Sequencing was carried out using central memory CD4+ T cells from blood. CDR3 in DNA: TGTGCCAGCAGCTTATATGAAGCGATTTACAATGAGCAGTTCTTC. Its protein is CASSLYEAIYNEQFF.